This note documents a single T cell receptor beta chain sequence. TCRdb re-analysed the PCR reads in MiXCR, keeping a single row per CDR3 protein. The sample carries some 20,000 distinct CDR3 sequences, approximately 49% recorded once. The sample comes from a study of CD4 and CD8 cells across lung adenocarcinoma regions. V was trimmed by 4 bases and J by 3 bases, leaving 11 bases between them. The CDR3 sequence is 15 residues long. Germline V lookup: CDR1 SGHRS, CDR2 YFSETQ. Donors had localized lung adenocarcinoma, a non-small cell lung cancer. Sequencing was performed on CD8+ T cells from the center of a lung tumor. The rearrangement joins TRBV5-1 to TRBJ1-6; D not resolved. The origin of this receptor is a female donor with lung adenocarcinoma. The CD4 and CD8 labels of this study may be unreliable. Here the CDR3 reads CASSPSDGYNSPLHF. CDR3 DNA: TGCGCCAGCAGCCCCTCGGACGGCTATAATTCACCCCTCCACTTT.